The clone carrying this TCR beta chain was found a few times. Antigen specificity is unknown. The intended depth for sequencing was 1 in 200,000 to 1 in 1 million T cells. The table came from immunoSEQ multiplex PCR; TCRdb's copy has only in-frame clones and leaves some out. Seen here are roughly 200,000 clones, about four fifths observed once, and the top ten hold about an eighth. This sample was included in a study of cytotoxic CD8 clonotypes in ibrutinib-treated CLL. Study in general: Samples had a mean of 255,043 productive templates and more than 80,000 productive rearrangements. The study, taken as a whole, reports: Against age-matched healthy donors, baseline clonality ran higher and tracked circulating CD8+ T-cell counts. The study sampled sustained-remission and progressing patients at different times.

There are 13 residues in the CDR3. The V and J ends lost 2 bases and 6 bases respectively, with 9 bases between them. From germline, CDR1 is MNHEY and CDR2 SVGAGI. The genes are TRBV6-5 and TRBJ2-3, with D hard to call. The clonotype comes from a human donor with chronic lymphocytic leukemia. The sequences come from PBMCs, collected after 12 months of ibrutinib treatment. The CDR3 spells CASSYDPKDTQYF. The CDR3 bases are TGTGCCAGCAGTTACGACCCTAAGGATACGCAGTATTTT.